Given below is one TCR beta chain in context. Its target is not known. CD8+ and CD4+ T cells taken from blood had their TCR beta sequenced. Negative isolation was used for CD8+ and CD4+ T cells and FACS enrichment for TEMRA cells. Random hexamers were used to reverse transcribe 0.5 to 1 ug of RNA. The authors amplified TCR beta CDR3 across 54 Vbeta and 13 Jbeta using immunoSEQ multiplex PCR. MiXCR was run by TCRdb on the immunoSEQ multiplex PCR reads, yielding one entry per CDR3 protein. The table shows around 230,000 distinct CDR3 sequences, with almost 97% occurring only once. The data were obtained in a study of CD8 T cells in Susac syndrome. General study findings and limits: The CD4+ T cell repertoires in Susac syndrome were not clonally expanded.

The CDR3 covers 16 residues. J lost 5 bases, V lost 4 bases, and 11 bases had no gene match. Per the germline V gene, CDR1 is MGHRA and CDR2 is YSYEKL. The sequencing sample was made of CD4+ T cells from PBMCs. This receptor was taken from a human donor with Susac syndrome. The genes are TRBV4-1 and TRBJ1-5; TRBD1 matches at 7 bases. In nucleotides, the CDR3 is TGCGCCAGCAGCCGCTTGACAGGGAGACCAGATCAGCCCCAGCATTTT. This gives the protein CASSRLTGRPDQPQHF.